One sample yielded the 15 T cell receptor beta chains listed below, sequenced in a study of T cell changes during pregnancy in multiple sclerosis. Measured with immunoSEQ multiplex PCR; TCRdb has only the in-frame clones, and not every one. Here the sample spans 65,000 to 75,000 clones, more than 85% being singletons. This specimen was peripheral blood, taken in the second trimester of pregnancy. These receptor sequences come from a female donor with multiple sclerosis, enrolled in a pregnancy study.

This rearrangement joins TRBV7-9 to TRBJ2-6, with D hard to call. The germline V and J ends were trimmed by 6 bases and 2 bases, with 14 bases remaining between them. Germline V gene data show CDR1 as SEHNR and CDR2 as FQNEAQ (reference sequence). The length of the CDR3 is 16 residues. The CDR3 protein is CASRPPFRTGANVLTF. The DNA for the CDR3 is TGTGCCAGCAGACCCCCTTTTAGAACTGGGGCCAACGTCCTGACTTTC.

This chain links TRBV29-1 with TRBJ2-6; 8 bases are a match to TRBD1. Germline V gene sequence: CDR1 SQVTM, CDR2 ANQGSEA. This CDR3 spans 15 amino acids. V gave up 2 bases and J gave up 4 bases; unmatched junction bases: 4. This CDR3 reads CSVEQTGVGANVLTF. CDR3 sequence (DNA): TGCAGCGTTGAACAGACAGGGGTCGGGGCCAACGTCCTGACTTTC.

This rearrangement joins TRBV7-9 to TRBJ1-4; 7 nucleotides line up with TRBD1. CDR3 length equals 15 residues. The germline V gene encodes CDR1 SEHNR and CDR2 FQNEAQ (reference sequence). V lost 5 bases to trimming and J lost 7 bases; unmatched junction nucleotides: 10. The CDR3 coding sequence is TGTGCCAGCAGCAAATCCGGGACAGAGAGTGAAAAACTGTTTTTT. This translates into CASSKSGTESEKLFF.

The chain links TRBV19 to TRBJ2-3, with TRBD2 identical over 10 bases. CDR1 and CDR2 (germline): LNHDA, SQIVND (reference sequence). V lost 10 bases, J lost 5 bases, and 3 bases stayed unmatched. The length of the CDR3 is 12 residues. CDR3 nucleotide sequence: TGTGCCACAAGACTAGCGGGAGATACGCAGTATTTT. It is translated as CATRLAGDTQYF.

The genes are TRBV29-1 and TRBJ1-1; 8 nucleotides align to TRBD1. Trimming removed 6 bases from V and 6 bases from J; junction bases left unmatched: 12. The CDR3 runs to 14 residues. From germline, CDR1 is SQVTM and CDR2 ANQGSEA. As DNA, the CDR3 is TGCAGCGTCGCAGACAGGGGTAAGGGTGCTGAAGCTTTCTTT. It specifies CSVADRGKGAEAFF.

This clone was observed once. This chain joins TRBV7-2 and TRBJ1-6; 8 positions agree with TRBD1. Trimming cost V 1 base and J 9 bases; bases outside gene matches: 2. Per the germline V gene, CDR1 is SGHTA and CDR2 is FQGNSA. The CDR3 has 14 residues. CDR3 nucleotides: TGTGCCAGCAGCTTAGGGACAGGGCCTTCACCCCTCCACTTT. Its translation: CASSLGTGPSPLHF.

The rearrangement joins TRBV6-5 to TRBJ1-2; D ambiguous. This CDR3 is built from 14 residues. The germline V gene encodes CDR1 MNHEY and CDR2 SVGAGI. V shed 2 bases and J shed 4 bases, with 11 bases lying between them. This CDR3 reads CASSYGWETYGYTF. CDR3 coding DNA: TGTGCCAGCAGTTACGGATGGGAGACCTATGGCTACACCTTC.

The gene calls are TRBV10-2 and TRBJ2-4; TRBD1 aligns across 8 bases. V was pared by 3 bases and J by 6 bases, with 10 bases of the junction left unmatched. Germline CDR1 and CDR2: WSHSY and SAAADI. The CDR3 runs to 16 residues. The CDR3 is CASSDRTGSIGNIQYF. The CDR3, as DNA: TGCGCCAGCAGTGATAGGACAGGGAGTATTGGAAACATTCAGTACTTC.

The chain is built from TRBV5-1 and TRBJ1-4, with 7 bases lining up with TRBD1. The V gene end was trimmed by 0 bases and the J gene end by 4 bases; junction bases not matched to a gene: 3. Germline CDR1 is SGHRS and CDR2 is YFSETQ. The CDR3 contains 15 residues. In DNA, the CDR3 is TGCGCCAGCAGCTTGGCGGGACAGCGTAATGAAAAACTGTTTTTT. Its translation: CASSLAGQRNEKLFF.

The chain has TRBV7-9 and TRBJ1-2, with 7 bases matching TRBD1. J gave up 8 bases and V 0 bases, and 6 bases lay outside the gene matches. Per germline, CDR1 SEHNR and CDR2 FQNEAQ (reference sequence). The CDR3 is made up of 14 amino acids. The CDR3 nucleotides read TGTGCCAGCAGCTTAGCCGACAGGGCGGGAGGCTACACCTTC. This encodes CASSLADRAGGYTF. Complete variable domain (other parts from reference TRBV7-9 and TRBJ1-2): DTGVSQNPRHKITKRGQNVTFRCDPISEHNRLYWYRQTLGQGPEFLTYFQNEAQLEKSRLLSDRFSAERPKGSFSTLEIQRTEQGDSAMYLCASSLADRAGGYTFGSGTRLTVV.

This chain connects TRBV5-5 to TRBJ1-5; perhaps TRBD1 as D (5 bases). Germline CDR1 and CDR2: SGHKS and YYEKEE (reference sequence). The germline V and J ends were trimmed by 7 bases and 1 base, with 15 bases remaining between them. The CDR3 consists of 15 residues. The CDR3 region has the DNA TGTGCCAGCGCCTTCGGGGGTGCGAGCAATCAGCCCCAGCATTTT. Amino acids: CASAFGGASNQPQHF.

The CDR3 here is CASSGLLADNEQFF. CDR3 DNA sequence: TGTGCCAGCAGTGGCCTCCTAGCGGACAATGAGCAGTTCTTC. The chain is built from TRBV25-1 and TRBJ2-1; 7 bases fit TRBD2. Germline assignment: CDR1 MGHDK and CDR2 SYGVNS. The CDR3 has 14 amino acids. The trim removed 4 bases at V and 5 bases at J, leaving 5 bases unmatched.

Only a few counts were recorded for this clone. The CDR3 coding sequence is TGCGCCAGCAGCCTGGGGACAGGGAACACTGAAGCTTTCTTT. Translation: CASSLGTGNTEAFF. The V and J genes are TRBV5-1 and TRBJ1-1; TRBD1 matches 8 bases. Germline trimming cut 4 bases from V and 1 base from J; bases unmatched to any gene: 3. CDR1 and CDR2 from the germline V gene are SGHRS and YFSETQ. This CDR3 has 14 residues.

The rearrangement links TRBV19 to TRBJ2-1, with 7 bases that match TRBD2. From germline, CDR1 is LNHDA and CDR2 SQIVND (reference sequence). Unmatched junction bases numbered 9, after V lost 10 bases and J lost 6 bases. This CDR3 has 13 amino acids. CDR3: CAISSGRLNEQFF. DNA of the CDR3: TGTGCCATATCTAGCGGAAGACTCAATGAGCAGTTCTTC.

This clone was picked up one time. The CDR3 nucleotides read TGTGCCAGTAGTCCCCCGGGACAGGGGGCGGGGGGGGCCAACGTCCTGACTTTC. It codes for CASSPPGQGAGGANVLTF. This chain connects TRBV19 to TRBJ2-6; TRBD1 aligns across 12 bases. Germline assignment: CDR1 LNHDA and CDR2 SQIVND (reference sequence). The CDR3 runs to 18 residues. V lost 5 bases to trimming and J lost 4 bases; unmatched junction nucleotides: 9.